Listed below are T cell receptor beta chains from one sample, sequenced in a study of OX40 agonist ivuxolimab in advanced cancers. The table came from immunoSEQ multiplex PCR; TCRdb's copy has only in-frame clones and leaves some out. The repertoire holds 95,000 or so clones, about 92% seen once, with 0.4% to 0.55% in the top ten. Sequenced material: CD4+ or CD8+ T cells sorted from blood, taken in a trial of the OX40 agonist ivuxolimab. The receptors originated from an adult with an advanced solid tumor such as melanoma, head and neck, liver or kidney cancer. CDR3s include the opening cysteine and the closing phenylalanine or tryptophan. The D gene is left open where the match is weak.

TRBD1,TRBJ2-7,TRBV5-1,TGCGCCAGCAGCTTCGAAGTCGTGGGACAGACCTACGAGCAGTACTTC,CASSFEVVGQTYEQYF
.,TRBJ2-2,TRBV5-1,TGCGCCAGCATGCAAGGGTTTCAGAGCCCGAAGAACACCGGGGAGCTGTTTTTT,CASMQGFQSPKNTGELFF
TRBD1,TRBJ2-7,TRBV6-1,TGTGCCAGCAGTGTTGAGACAGGGCAGTACGAGCAGTACTTC,CASSVETGQYEQYF
.,TRBJ1-2,TRBV7-9,TGTGCCAGCAGGAACAAGGGGTCAGGGAAAACCTATGGCTACACCTTC,CASRNKGSGKTYGYTF